The 27 T cell receptor beta chains given below trace back to one sample, sequenced in a study of cytomegalovirus exposure and HLA in healthy donors. The primer mix had 60 Vbeta and 13 Jbeta primers. Assay used: immunoSEQ multiplex PCR; TCRdb lists only in-frame clones, some missing. There are about 120,000 clones in the sample; about 80% occur only once, and approximately 4.3% lies in the top ten. The sequenced material came from PBMCs. These TCRs come from a man between 25 and 39 years old in good health and CMV-seropositive.

The chain combines TRBV28 with TRBJ1-6; possible D gene TRBD1, 5 bases. V was pared by 1 base and J by 10 bases, with 11 bases between. Germline CDR1 and CDR2: MDHEN and SYDVKM. This CDR3 is built from 14 residues. The chain's CDR3 is CASSLSWGGSPLHF. The CDR3 coding sequence is TGTGCCAGCAGTTTATCGTGGGGCGGATCACCCCTCCACTTT.

This sequence joins TRBV7-2 and TRBJ2-1; weak D call: TRBD2 (5 bases). The CDR3 is 11 residues long. The V gene's germline CDR1 is SGHTA and CDR2 FQGNSA. The V gene lost 4 bases and the J gene lost 8 bases, with 6 bases spanning the gap. The DNA for the CDR3 is TGTGCCAGCAGCTCGAGGGATGAGCAGTTCTTC. This gives the protein CASSSRDEQFF.

This chain uses TRBV6-5 with TRBJ2-7; 7 bases are shared with TRBD2. The junction had 1 base not matched to a gene; V was cut back by 2 bases and J by 0 bases. This CDR3 comprises 14 residues. Germline-derived CDR1 and CDR2 are MNHEY and SVGAGI. The DNA of the CDR3 is TGTGCCAGCAGTTACGGGACTAACTCCTACGAGCAGTACTTC. It codes for CASSYGTNSYEQYF.

The chain links TRBV7-8 to TRBJ1-5, with D perhaps matching TRBD1 (6 bases). Trimming removed 5 bases from V and 0 bases from J, with 17 bases in between. Germline V CDR1 and CDR2: SGHVS, FQNEAQ. This CDR3 is built from 17 residues. The CDR3 DNA follows: TGTGCCAGCAGCGCGTGGGACACCCAATATAGCAATCAGCCCCAGCATTTT. It translates to CASSAWDTQYSNQPQHF.

The CDR3 nucleotides are TGTGCCAGCAGCCAAGCTTCTTTCACAATAACCGGGACTACTACAGATACGCAGTATTTT. Translation: CASSQASFTITGTTTDTQYF. The chain carries TRBV14 and TRBJ2-3; 7 positions agree with TRBD2. The CDR3 runs 20 residues. The V and J ends lost 1 base and 3 bases, in that order; junction bases with no gene match: 19. Per germline, CDR1 SGHDN and CDR2 FVKESK.

V usage is TRBV4-2 and J usage is TRBJ2-3, with D possibly TRBD2 on 6 matching bases. Germline V gene sequence: CDR1 LGHNA, CDR2 YNFKEQ. V lost 0 bases and J 6 bases, leaving 10 bases between the germline ends. The CDR3 spans 14 residues. Written as DNA, the CDR3 is TGTGCCAGCAGCCAAGATCCGGGGAGGGATACGCAGTATTTT. As protein: CASSQDPGRDTQYF.

CDR3 DNA sequence: TGTGCCAGCAGCCCTAATAGCGGGAGCCCCTACGAGCAGTACTTC. This gives the protein CASSPNSGSPYEQYF. V and J are TRBV9 and TRBJ2-7; 9 bases agree with TRBD2. The CDR3 is 15 residues long. The V gene end was trimmed by 4 bases and the J gene end by 2 bases; junction bases not matched to a gene: 7. Germline CDR1 reads SGDLS; CDR2 reads YYNGEE.

This clone was seen more than once but under ten times. The chain is built from TRBV30 and TRBJ1-1; 7 nucleotides line up with TRBD1. V lost 0 bases to trimming and J lost 2 bases; unmatched junction nucleotides: 12. Looked up from germline, CDR1 is GTSNPN and CDR2 is SVGIG (reference sequence). The CDR3 extends over 17 amino acids. The CDR3 sequence is CAWSVPDRQLKNTEAFF. CDR3 in DNA: TGTGCCTGGAGTGTACCGGACAGGCAACTAAAAAACACTGAAGCTTTCTTT. The whole variable domain, remainder taken from reference TRBV30 and TRBJ1-1, is SQTIHQWPATLVQPVGSPLSLECTVEGTSNPNLYWYRQAAGRGLQLLFYSVGIGQISSEVPQNLSASRPQDRQFILSSKKLLLSDSGFYLCAWSVPDRQLKNTEAFFGQGTRLTVV.

The chain recombines TRBV7-8 with TRBJ2-7, with D tentatively TRBD2 (6 bases). Germline V gives CDR1 SGHVS, CDR2 FQNEAQ. The V end lost 5 bases, the J end lost 4 bases, and 18 bases lay between the germline ends. The CDR3 length is 15 residues. DNA for the CDR3: TGTGCCAGCAGCCGCCCATCTAGCGCTACATACGAGCAGTACTTC. As protein: CASSRPSSATYEQYF.

This rearrangement joins TRBV10-3 to TRBJ2-7; 7 bases agree with TRBD2. Looked up from germline, CDR1 is ENHRY and CDR2 is SYGVKD. V gave up 1 base and J gave up 2 bases; unmatched junction bases: 5. CDR3 length: 15 residues. DNA of the CDR3: TGTGCCATCAGTGAGTGGCTAGCGGAAACCTACGAGCAGTACTTC. This gives the protein CAISEWLAETYEQYF.

Note on this clone: One end of the junction varies from germline; a read error may be responsible. V gene TRBV7-6 combines with J gene TRBJ2-6, with a tentative D call TRBD1 (5 bases). CDR1 SGHVS and CDR2 FNYEAQ come from the germline V gene. The CDR3 sequence is 14 residues long. CDR3: CASSSRSGANGLTF. The CDR3 region has the DNA TGTGCCAGCAGCTCCCGGTCTGGGGCCAACGGCCTGACTTTC.

The chain uses TRBV11-2 and TRBJ2-7; D might be TRBD1 (5 bases). V was pared by 1 base and J by 2 bases, with 15 bases between. Germline CDR1 is SGHAT and CDR2 is FQNNGV. CDR3 length: 16 residues. CDR3 sequence reads: CASSLGVGEIAYEQYF. The CDR3 coding sequence is TGTGCCAGCAGCTTAGGGGTAGGGGAAATAGCCTACGAGCAGTACTTC.

Details on this clone: The sample has other DNA sequences that encode this CDR3 too. V is TRBV18 and J is TRBJ2-7, with D maybe TRBD1 (6 bases). Germline V lookup: CDR1 KGHSH, CDR2 LQKENI. The CDR3 loop spans 14 amino acids. Trimming removed 2 bases from V and 3 bases from J, with 11 bases in between. CDR3 sequence (DNA): TGTGCCAGCTCACCATTGACAGGAGGCTACGAGCAGTACTTC. Translating gives CASSPLTGGYEQYF.

A few counts support this clone. CDR3 protein: CAVLPTGFSEAFF. DNA of the CDR3: TGTGCCGTCCTACCGACAGGCTTCTCTGAAGCTTTCTTT. This chain connects TRBV10-3 to TRBJ1-1; a possible D gene is TRBD1 (6 bases). CDR1 is ENHRY and CDR2 is SYGVKD in the germline V gene. The CDR3 totals 13 residues. V was pared by 11 bases and J by 6 bases, with 19 bases between.

This clone has just a few counts. The chain is built from TRBV4-3 and TRBJ2-3, with TRBD1 identical over 8 bases. This CDR3 has 16 residues. Per the germline V gene, CDR1 is LGHNA and CDR2 is YSLEER. After removal of 5 bases from V and 1 base from J, the junction contained 8 bases not matched to a gene. In nucleotides, the CDR3 is TGCGCCAGCAGCAGACGACAGGGGTTTGGCACAGATACGCAGTATTTT. The encoded protein is CASSRRQGFGTDTQYF.

This chain joins TRBV28 and TRBJ2-7; 7 positions match TRBD2. The CDR3 length is 14 residues. Germline CDR1 is MDHEN and CDR2 is SYDVKM. V dropped 5 bases and J dropped 6; count of bases not matched to a gene: 10. CDR3 coding DNA: TGTGCCAGCAGTCGTGGTGGGAGCGGGACCGAGCAGTACTTC. It yields the protein CASSRGGSGTEQYF.

The chain has TRBV7-3 and TRBJ2-1; D may be TRBD2 (6 bases). This CDR3 has 17 residues. V gave up 2 bases and J gave up 4 bases, with 18 bases separating them. Germline V CDR1 and CDR2: SGHTA, FQGTGA. CDR3 region: CASSLVGISGWYNEQFF. In DNA, the CDR3 is TGTGCCAGCAGCTTAGTAGGTATTAGCGGATGGTACAATGAGCAGTTCTTC.

The chain uses TRBV7-8 and TRBJ2-1, with D maybe TRBD1 (6 bases). Trimming took 1 base from V and 4 from J, leaving 14 bases between them. CDR1 is SGHVS and CDR2 is FQNEAQ in the germline V gene. There are 16 residues in the CDR3. CDR3 protein: CASSLVRTEIYNEQFF. In DNA form, the CDR3 reads TGTGCCAGCAGCTTAGTACGGACAGAGATATACAATGAGCAGTTCTTC.

The sample holds one count of this clone. CDR3 bases: TGTGCCAGCAGTTTATTCTCAACGGGACAGGGCTATGGCTACACCTTC. This encodes CASSLFSTGQGYGYTF. The chain uses TRBV28 and TRBJ1-2; 9 nucleotides align to TRBD1. Germline values: CDR1 MDHEN, CDR2 SYDVKM. The CDR3 totals 16 residues. Unmatched junction bases numbered 7, after V lost 1 base and J lost 4 bases.

This chain links TRBV6-1 with TRBJ1-5; D gene uncertain. The length of the CDR3 is 15 residues. The ends were cut back, 8 bases at V and 1 base at J, with 15 bases in the middle. Germline lookup yields CDR1 MNHNS and CDR2 SASEGT. Here the CDR3 reads CASVPSQASNQPQHF. In DNA form, the CDR3 reads TGTGCCAGCGTACCAAGTCAGGCGAGCAATCAGCCCCAGCATTTT.

This clone has only a few counts. The rearrangement links TRBV7-2 to TRBJ2-3, with a weak D call TRBD1 (6 bases). Trimming stripped 7 bases from V and 5 bases from J, with 19 bases between. Germline V gives CDR1 SGHTA, CDR2 FQGNSA. This CDR3 has 15 residues. Here the CDR3 DNA reads TGTGCCAGCACCTGGACTGAACAGGGCGTAGATACGCAGTATTTT. Translation: CASTWTEQGVDTQYF.

CDR3 in amino acids: CASSLRQGPENTQYF. As DNA, the CDR3 is TGTGCCAGCAGCTTAAGACAGGGCCCAGAAAATACGCAGTATTTT. The gene calls are TRBV11-3 and TRBJ2-3, with 7 positions matching TRBD1. Germline V gene data show CDR1 as SGHNT and CDR2 as YENEEA. J lost 7 bases, V lost 2 bases, and 9 bases had no gene match. The CDR3 spans 15 residues.

For this clone: Within the sample, other DNA sequences also encode this same CDR3. J is TRBJ1-5 and V is TRBV7-2; 7 bases line up with TRBD1. With 3 bases clipped from V and 5 bases from J, the junction kept 4 bases outside the gene matches. The CDR3 sequence is 14 residues long. Germline CDR1 is SGHTA and CDR2 is FQGNSA. The CDR3 spells CASSLKGADQPQHF. CDR3 in DNA: TGTGCCAGCAGCTTGAAGGGGGCCGATCAGCCCCAGCATTTT.

The J gene is TRBJ1-4, the V gene TRBV7-9, with a weak D call TRBD1 (6 bases). CDR1 is SEHNR and CDR2 is FQNEAQ in the germline V gene (reference sequence). Trimming shortened V by 1 base and J by 8 bases, and 14 bases separated the two germline ends. CDR3 size: 15 residues. This CDR3 is CASSLGTPGEEKLFF. The CDR3 DNA follows: TGTGCCAGCAGCTTAGGAACACCAGGGGAGGAAAAACTGTTTTTT.

V gene TRBV5-1 combines with J gene TRBJ2-5; D might be TRBD2 (7 bases). TRBJ2-7 matches the DNA end more closely, so the J call is doubtful. The CDR3 sequence is 15 residues long. Germline-derived CDR1 and CDR2 are SGHRS and YFSETQ. CDR3 amino acids: CASSPTGRVNNEQYF. As DNA, the CDR3 is TGCGCCAGCAGCCCAACAGGGAGGGTTAATAACGAGCAGTACTTC.

The chain combines TRBV5-6 with TRBJ2-3; 12 positions agree with TRBD2. CDR3 size: 16 residues. The V and J ends lost 1 base and 6 bases, in that order; junction bases with no gene match: 6. The germline V gene encodes CDR1 SGHDT and CDR2 YYEEEE. The CDR3 DNA reads as TGTGCCAGCAGCTTGCGGCTAGCGGGAGGGTTGGATACGCAGTATTTT. Its protein is CASSLRLAGGLDTQYF.

V is TRBV6-5 and J is TRBJ1-1, with D maybe TRBD1 (5 bases). This CDR3 region has 15 residues. Deletions cut 4 bases from V and 3 bases from J, with 15 bases between. Germline V CDR1 and CDR2: MNHEY, SVGAGI. The CDR3 coding sequence is TGTGCCAGCAGTTGGCTAGGGGTCCGGGACACTGAAGCTTTCTTT. Its protein is CASSWLGVRDTEAFF.